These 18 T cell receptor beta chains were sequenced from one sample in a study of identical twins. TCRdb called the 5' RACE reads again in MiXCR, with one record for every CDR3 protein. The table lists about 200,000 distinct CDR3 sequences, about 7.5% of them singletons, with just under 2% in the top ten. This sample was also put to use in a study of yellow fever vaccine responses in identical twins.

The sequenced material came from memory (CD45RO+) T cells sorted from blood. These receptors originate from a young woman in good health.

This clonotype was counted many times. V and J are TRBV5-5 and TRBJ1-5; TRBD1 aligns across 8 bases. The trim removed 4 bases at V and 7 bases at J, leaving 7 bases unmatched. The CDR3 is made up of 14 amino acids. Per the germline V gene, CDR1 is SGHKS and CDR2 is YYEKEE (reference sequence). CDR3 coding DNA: TGTGCCAGCAGCCCGACGACAGGGGAACAGCCCCAGCATTTT. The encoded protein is CASSPTTGEQPQHF. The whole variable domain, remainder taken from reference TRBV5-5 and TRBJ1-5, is DAGVTQSPTHLIKTRGQQVTLRCSPISGHKSVSWYQQVLGQGPQFIFQYYEKEERGRGNFPDRFSARQFPNYSSELNVNALLLGDSALYLCASSPTTGEQPQHFGDGTRLSIL.

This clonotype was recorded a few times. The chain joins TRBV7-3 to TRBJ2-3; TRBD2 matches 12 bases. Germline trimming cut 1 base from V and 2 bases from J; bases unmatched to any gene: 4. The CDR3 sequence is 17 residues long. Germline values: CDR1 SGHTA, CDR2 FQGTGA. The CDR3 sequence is CASSLIGLAGNTDTQYF. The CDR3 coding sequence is TGTGCCAGCAGCTTAATAGGACTAGCGGGGAACACAGATACGCAGTATTTT. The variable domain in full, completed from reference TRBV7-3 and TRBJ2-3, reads GAGVSQTPSNKVTEKGKYVELRCDPISGHTALYWYRQSLGQGPEFLIYFQGTGAADDSGLPNDRFFAVRPEGSVSTLKIQRTERGDSAVYLCASSLIGLAGNTDTQYFGPGTRLTVL.

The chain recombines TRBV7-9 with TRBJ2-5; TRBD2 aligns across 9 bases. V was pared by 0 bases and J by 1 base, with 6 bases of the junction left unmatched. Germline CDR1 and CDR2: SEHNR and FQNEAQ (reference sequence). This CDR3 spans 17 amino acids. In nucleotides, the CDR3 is TGTGCCAGCAGCTTAGCCCCCAGCGGGGGGACCCAAGAGACCCAGTACTTC. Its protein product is CASSLAPSGGTQETQYF.

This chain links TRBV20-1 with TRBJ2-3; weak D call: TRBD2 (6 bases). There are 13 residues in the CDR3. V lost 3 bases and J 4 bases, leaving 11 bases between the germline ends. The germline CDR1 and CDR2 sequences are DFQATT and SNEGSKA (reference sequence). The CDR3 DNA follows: TGCAGTGCTAGGGAGGGTCACCCAGATACGCAGTATTTT. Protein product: CSAREGHPDTQYF.

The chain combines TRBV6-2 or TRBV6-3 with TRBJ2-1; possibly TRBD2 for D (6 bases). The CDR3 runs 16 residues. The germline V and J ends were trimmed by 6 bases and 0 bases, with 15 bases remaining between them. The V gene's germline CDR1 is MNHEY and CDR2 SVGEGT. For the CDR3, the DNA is TGTGCCAGCAGCCCCGGTGGGGGGAACTCCTACAATGAGCAGTTCTTC. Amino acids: CASSPGGGNSYNEQFF.

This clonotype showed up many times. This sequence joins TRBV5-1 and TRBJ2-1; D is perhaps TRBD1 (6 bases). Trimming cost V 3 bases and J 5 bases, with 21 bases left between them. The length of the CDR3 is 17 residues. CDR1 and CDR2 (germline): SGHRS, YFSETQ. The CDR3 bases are TGCGCCAGCAGCTATACCCAGGGGTATGAGGGTCACAATGAGCAGTTCTTC. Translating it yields CASSYTQGYEGHNEQFF. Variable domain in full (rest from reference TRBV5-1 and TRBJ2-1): KAGVTQTPRYLIKTRGQQVTLSCSPISGHRSVSWYQQTPGQGLQFLFEYFSETQRNKGNFPGRFSGRQFSNSRSEMNVSTLELGDSALYLCASSYTQGYEGHNEQFFGPGTRLTVL.

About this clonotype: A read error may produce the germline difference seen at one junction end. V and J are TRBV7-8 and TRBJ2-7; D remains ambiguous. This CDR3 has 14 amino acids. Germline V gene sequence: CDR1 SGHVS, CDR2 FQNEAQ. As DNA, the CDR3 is TGTGCCAGCAGCTTAGCTAGTAAGACATCCTCTTCGGACTTC. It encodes CASSLASKTSSSDF. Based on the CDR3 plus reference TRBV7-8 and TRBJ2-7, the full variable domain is GAGVSQSPRYKVAKRGQDVALRCDPISGHVSLFWYQQALGQGPEFLTYFQNEAQLDKSGLPSDRFFAERPEGSVSTLKIQRTQQEDSAVYLCASSLASKTSSSDFGPGTRLTVT.

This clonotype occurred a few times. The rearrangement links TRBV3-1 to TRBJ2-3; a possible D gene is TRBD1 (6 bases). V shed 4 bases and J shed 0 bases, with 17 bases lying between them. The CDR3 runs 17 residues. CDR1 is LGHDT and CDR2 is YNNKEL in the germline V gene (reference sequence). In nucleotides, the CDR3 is TGTGCCAGCAGCCGGCAGGGGACAAGATCTAGCACAGATACGCAGTATTTT. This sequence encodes CASSRQGTRSSTDTQYF.

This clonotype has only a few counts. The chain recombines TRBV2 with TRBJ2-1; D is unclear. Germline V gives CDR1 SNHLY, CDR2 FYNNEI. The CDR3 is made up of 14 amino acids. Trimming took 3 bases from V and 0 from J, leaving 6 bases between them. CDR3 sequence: CASSDTGSYNEQFF. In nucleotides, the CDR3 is TGTGCCAGCAGTGATACGGGCTCCTACAATGAGCAGTTCTTC.

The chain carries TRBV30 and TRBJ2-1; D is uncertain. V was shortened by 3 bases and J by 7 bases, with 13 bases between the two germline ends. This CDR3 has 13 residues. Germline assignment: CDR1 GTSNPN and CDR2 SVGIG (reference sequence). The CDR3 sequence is CAWRRPKANEQFF. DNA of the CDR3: TGTGCCTGGAGAAGGCCCAAGGCAAATGAGCAGTTCTTC.

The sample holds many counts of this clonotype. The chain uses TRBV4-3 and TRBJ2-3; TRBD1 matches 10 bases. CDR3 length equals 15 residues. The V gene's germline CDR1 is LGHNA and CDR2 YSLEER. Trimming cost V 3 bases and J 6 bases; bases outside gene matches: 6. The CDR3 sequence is CASSHQTGGRDTQYF. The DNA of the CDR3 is TGCGCCAGCAGCCACCAGACAGGGGGCAGGGATACGCAGTATTTT.

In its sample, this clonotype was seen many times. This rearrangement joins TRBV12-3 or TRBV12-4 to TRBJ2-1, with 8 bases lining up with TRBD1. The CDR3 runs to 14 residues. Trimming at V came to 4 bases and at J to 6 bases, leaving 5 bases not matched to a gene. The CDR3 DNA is TGTGCCAGCAGTTCCTCCGACAGGGGCAATGAGCAGTTCTTC. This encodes CASSSSDRGNEQFF.

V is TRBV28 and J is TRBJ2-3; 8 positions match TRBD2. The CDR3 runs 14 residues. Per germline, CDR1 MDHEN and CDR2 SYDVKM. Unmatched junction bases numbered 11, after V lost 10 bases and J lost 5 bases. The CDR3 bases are TGTGCCACCAAACTAGCGGTTGGTGGAGATACGCAGTATTTT. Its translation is CATKLAVGGDTQYF.

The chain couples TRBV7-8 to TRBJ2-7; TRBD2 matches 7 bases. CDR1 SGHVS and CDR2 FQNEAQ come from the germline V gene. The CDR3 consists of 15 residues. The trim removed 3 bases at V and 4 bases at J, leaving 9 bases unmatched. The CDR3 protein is CASSFGRGKEYEQYF. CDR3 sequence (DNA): TGTGCCAGCAGCTTCGGGCGGGGGAAGGAATACGAGCAGTACTTC.

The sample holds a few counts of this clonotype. CDR3 nucleotide sequence: TGTGCCAGCAGCTTATCTTTAGGAGGGCCCAATGAGCAGTTCTTC. Translating it yields CASSLSLGGPNEQFF. The chain joins TRBV11-2 to TRBJ2-1; D possibly corresponds to TRBD2 (6 bases). Germline loops: CDR1 SGHAT, CDR2 FQNNGV. The CDR3 consists of 15 residues. V lost 2 bases, J lost 6 bases, and 14 bases lay in between.

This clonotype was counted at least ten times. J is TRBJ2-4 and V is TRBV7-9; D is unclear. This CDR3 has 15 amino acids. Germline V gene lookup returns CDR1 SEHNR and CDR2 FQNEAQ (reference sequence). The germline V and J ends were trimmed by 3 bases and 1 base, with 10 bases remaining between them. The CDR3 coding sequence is TGTGCCAGCAGCTTCGCCCACTCTGCCAAAAACATTCAGTACTTC. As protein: CASSFAHSAKNIQYF.

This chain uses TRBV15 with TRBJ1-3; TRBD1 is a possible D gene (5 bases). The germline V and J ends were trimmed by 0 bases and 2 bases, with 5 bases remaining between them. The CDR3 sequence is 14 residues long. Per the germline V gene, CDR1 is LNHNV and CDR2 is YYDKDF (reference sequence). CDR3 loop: CATSREGAGNTIYF. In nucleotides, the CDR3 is TGTGCCACCAGCAGAGAAGGGGCTGGAAACACCATATATTTT.

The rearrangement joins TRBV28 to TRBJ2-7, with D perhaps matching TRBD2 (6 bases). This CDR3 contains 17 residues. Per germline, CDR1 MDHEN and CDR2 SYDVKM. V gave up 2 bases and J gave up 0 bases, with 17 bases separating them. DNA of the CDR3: TGTGCCAGCAGTTTAACCCCCCGGGTAGCGGTCTCCTACGAGCAGTACTTC. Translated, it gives CASSLTPRVAVSYEQYF.